This T cell receptor (beta chain) was recorded in a study of T cells in Graves' hyperthyroidism and ophthalmopathy. Study outcomes and limitations: Through a model of 13 V-J features, ophthalmopathy was separated from stable hyperthyroidism. The model's output predicted ophthalmopathy at a median of about 6.5 months prior to onset.

Graves' hyperthyroidism qualified as stable when ophthalmopathy did not progress within 18 months. Investigators excluded patients with uncontrolled infection, other autoimmune disease, pregnancy or lactation. Germline assignment: CDR1 SGHTA and CDR2 FQGNSA. V was clipped by 1 base and J by 3 bases; unmatched bases: 19. The CDR3 runs 20 residues. RNA transcripts served as the template for amplifying TCR beta CDR3 regions. The TCR CDR3 first-round RT-PCR relied on the HTBI primer set. Each CDR3 protein is one row after TCRdb ran MiXCR on the multiplex PCR reads. The sample has roughly 630,000 distinct CDR3 sequences; approximately 14% are singletons. This clonotype was seen many times. Its cognate antigen is unknown.

Sequenced material: blood. The rearrangement joins TRBV7-2 to TRBJ2-7; 9 bases are a match to TRBD2. The TCR sequence derives from a young woman with Graves' hyperthyroidism. In nucleotides, the CDR3 is TGTGCCAGCAGCTTAGAATACTCTTTTTGGCGGGAGGGCCGGAACTACGAGCAGTACTTC. Protein sequence: CASSLEYSFWREGRNYEQYF.